This TCR beta chain was retrieved from a study of molecular identifiers for immune sequencing clone quantification. With respect to this clonotype: With a much larger clone just one base away, this may be a read error.

Naive CD8 T cells were picked out by sorting for CD8+CD4-CCR7+CD45RA+. With 0 bases removed from V and 3 bases from J, the gap between germline ends came to 9 bases. The germline V gene has CDR1 DFQATT and CDR2 SNEGSKA (reference sequence). This CDR3 comprises 13 residues. TCRdb re-called the PCR reads with MiXCR, one entry per CDR3 protein. The sample consists of 40,000 to 65,000 distinct CDR3 sequences, approximately 34% of them appearing once. This chain connects TRBV20-1 to TRBJ2-7, with TRBD2 as a possible D gene (5 bases). The specimen sequenced was naive CD8+ T cells from blood, with Jurkat cell RNA spiked in. Regarding subset: FACS-sorted CD8+CD4-CCR7+CD45RA+ naive T cells. This TCR was recovered from a human donor in good health. Some libraries in this study had Jurkat cell RNA spiked in. Here the CDR3 reads CSARERLIYEQYF. CDR3 in DNA: TGCAGTGCTAGAGAGAGACTAATCTACGAGCAGTACTTC.